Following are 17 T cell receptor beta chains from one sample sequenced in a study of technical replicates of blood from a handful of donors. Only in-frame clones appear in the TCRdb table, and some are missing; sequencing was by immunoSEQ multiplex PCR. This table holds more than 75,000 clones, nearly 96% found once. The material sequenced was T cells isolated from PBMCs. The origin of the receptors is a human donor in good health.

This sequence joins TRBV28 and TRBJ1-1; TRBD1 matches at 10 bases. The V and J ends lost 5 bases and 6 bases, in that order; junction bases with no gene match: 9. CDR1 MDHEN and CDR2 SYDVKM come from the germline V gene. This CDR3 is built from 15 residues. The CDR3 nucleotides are TGTGCCAGCAGTCCATACCGGGACAGGGGCCCTGAAGCTTTCTTT. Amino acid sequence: CASSPYRDRGPEAFF. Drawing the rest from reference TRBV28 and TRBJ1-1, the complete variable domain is DVKVTQSSRYLVKRTGEKVFLECVQDMDHENMFWYRQDPGLGLRLIYFSYDVKMKEKGDIPEGYSVSREKKERFSLILESASTNQTSMYLCASSPYRDRGPEAFFGQGTRLTVV.

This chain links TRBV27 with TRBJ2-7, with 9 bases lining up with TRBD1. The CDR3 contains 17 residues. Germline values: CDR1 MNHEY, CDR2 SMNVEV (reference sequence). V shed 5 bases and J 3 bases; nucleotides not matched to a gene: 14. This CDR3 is CASSPTDRGRFYYEQYF. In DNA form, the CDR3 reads TGTGCCAGCAGTCCTACGGACAGGGGAAGGTTCTACTACGAGCAGTACTTC.

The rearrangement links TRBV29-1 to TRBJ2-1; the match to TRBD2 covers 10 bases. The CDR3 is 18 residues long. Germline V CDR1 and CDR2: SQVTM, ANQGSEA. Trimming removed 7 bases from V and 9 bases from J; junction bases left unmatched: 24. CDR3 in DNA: TGCAGCGGCGATGGGGGTGTAGGGAGCGGGAGGGCCTTGGGTGAGCAGTTCTTC. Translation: CSGDGGVGSGRALGEQFF.

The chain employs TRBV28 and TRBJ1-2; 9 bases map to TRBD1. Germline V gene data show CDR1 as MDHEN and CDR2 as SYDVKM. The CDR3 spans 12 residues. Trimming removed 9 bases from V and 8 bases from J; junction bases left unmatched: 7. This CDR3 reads CARWDRAGGYTF. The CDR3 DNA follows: TGTGCCAGGTGGGACAGGGCAGGGGGCTACACCTTC.

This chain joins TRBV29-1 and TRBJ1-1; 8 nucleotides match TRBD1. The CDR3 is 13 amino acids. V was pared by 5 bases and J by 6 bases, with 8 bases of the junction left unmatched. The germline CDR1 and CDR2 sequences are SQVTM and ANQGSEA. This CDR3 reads CSVPGQVGSEAFF. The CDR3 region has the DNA TGCAGCGTTCCGGGACAGGTAGGGTCTGAAGCTTTCTTT.

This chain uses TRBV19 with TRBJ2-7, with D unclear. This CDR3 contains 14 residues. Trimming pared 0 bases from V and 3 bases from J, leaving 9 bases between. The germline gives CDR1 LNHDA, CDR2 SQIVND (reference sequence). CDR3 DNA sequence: TGTGCCAGTAGTATAGATCCAGGTAGCTACGAGCAGTACTTC. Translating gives CASSIDPGSYEQYF.

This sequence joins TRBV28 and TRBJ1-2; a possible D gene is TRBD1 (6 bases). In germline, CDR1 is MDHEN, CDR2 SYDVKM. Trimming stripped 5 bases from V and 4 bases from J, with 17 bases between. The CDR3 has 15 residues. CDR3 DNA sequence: TGTGCCAGCAGTCTACCGGACAGATCCCTCTATGGCTACACCTTC. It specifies CASSLPDRSLYGYTF.

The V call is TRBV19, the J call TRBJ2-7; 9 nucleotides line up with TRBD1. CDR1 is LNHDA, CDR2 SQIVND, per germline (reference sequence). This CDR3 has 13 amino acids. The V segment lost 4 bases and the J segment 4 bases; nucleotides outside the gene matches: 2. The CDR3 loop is CASSTTGGYEQYF. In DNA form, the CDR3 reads TGTGCCAGTAGTACGACAGGGGGGTACGAGCAGTACTTC.

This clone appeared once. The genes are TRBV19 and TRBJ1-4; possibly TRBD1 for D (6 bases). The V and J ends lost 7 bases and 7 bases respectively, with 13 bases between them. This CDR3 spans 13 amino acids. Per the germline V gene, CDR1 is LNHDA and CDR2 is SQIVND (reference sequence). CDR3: CASIDRKGEKLFF. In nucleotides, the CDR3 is TGTGCCAGTATCGACAGGAAGGGTGAAAAACTGTTTTTT. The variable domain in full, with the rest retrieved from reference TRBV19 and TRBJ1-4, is DGGITQSPKYLFRKEGQNVTLSCEQNLNHDAMYWYRQDPGQGLRLIYYSQIVNDFQKGDIAEGYSVSREKKESFPLTVTSAQKNPTAFYLCASIDRKGEKLFFGSGTQLSVL.

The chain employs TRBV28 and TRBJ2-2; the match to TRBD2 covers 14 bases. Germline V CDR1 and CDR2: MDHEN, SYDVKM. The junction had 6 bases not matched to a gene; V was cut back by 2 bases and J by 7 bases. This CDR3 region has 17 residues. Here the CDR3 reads CASSLLGLAGGVGELFF. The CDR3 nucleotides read TGTGCCAGCAGTTTACTAGGACTAGCGGGAGGTGTCGGGGAGCTGTTTTTT.

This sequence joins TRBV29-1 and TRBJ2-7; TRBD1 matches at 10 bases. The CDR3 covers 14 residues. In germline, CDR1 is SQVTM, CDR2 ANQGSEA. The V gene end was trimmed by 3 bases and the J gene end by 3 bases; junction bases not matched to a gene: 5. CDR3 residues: CSVEGGQGIYEQYF. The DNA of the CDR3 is TGCAGCGTTGAGGGGGGACAGGGGATCTACGAGCAGTACTTC.

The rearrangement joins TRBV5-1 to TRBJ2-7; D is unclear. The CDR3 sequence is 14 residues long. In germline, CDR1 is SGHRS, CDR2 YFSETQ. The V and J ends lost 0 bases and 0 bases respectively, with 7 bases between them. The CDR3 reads CASSLVLPSYEQYF. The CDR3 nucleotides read TGCGCCAGCAGCTTGGTTCTTCCCTCCTACGAGCAGTACTTC.

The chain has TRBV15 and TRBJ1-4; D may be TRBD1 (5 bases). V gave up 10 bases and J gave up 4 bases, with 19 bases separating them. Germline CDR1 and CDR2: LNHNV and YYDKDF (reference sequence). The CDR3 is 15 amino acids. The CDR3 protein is CASQLAPGVNEKLFF. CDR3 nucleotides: TGTGCCAGTCAGCTCGCCCCGGGGGTTAATGAAAAACTGTTTTTT.

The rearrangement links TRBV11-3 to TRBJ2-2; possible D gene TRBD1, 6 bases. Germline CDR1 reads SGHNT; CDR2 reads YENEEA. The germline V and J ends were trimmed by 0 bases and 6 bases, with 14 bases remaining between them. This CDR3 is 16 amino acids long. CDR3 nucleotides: TGTGCCAGCAGCTTAGAACAGGGTGTAAGCGCCGGGGAGCTGTTTTTT. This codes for CASSLEQGVSAGELFF.

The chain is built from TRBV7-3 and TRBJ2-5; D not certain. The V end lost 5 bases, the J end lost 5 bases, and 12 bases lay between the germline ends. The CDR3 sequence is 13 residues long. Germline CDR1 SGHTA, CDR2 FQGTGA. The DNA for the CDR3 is TGTGCCAGCAGCCCAAACGAGTGGGAGACCCAGTACTTC. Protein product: CASSPNEWETQYF.

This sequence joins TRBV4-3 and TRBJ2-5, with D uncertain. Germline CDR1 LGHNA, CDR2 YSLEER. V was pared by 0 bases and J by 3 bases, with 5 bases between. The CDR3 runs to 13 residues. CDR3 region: CASSQDIEETQYF. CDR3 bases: TGCGCCAGCAGCCAAGATATCGAAGAGACCCAGTACTTC.

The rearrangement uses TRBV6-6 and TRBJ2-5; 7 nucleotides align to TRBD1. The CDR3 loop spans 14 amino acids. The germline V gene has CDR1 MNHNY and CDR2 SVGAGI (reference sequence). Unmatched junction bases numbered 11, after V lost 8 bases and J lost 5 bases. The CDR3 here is CASSGGENGETQYF. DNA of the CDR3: TGTGCCAGCTCAGGGGGAGAAAACGGGGAGACCCAGTACTTC.